These T cell receptor beta chains were read from a single sample in a study of control samples from healthy donors and cancer patients. TCRdb's copy holds only in-frame clones and misses some; the assay was immunoSEQ multiplex PCR. Among 99,000 or so clones listed, roughly 86% were seen once. The specimen was blood. These receptors came from a man aged 55-75 years in good health. Both conserved end residues are part of each CDR3. D genes are given only for firm matches. Clone size appears in some rows only: once, few, many, or a class for an expanded clone.

d_call: TRBD2; v_call: TRBV27; j_call: TRBJ2-3; clone_size: once; cdr3_aa: CASSRPLLAGHADTQYF; cdr3_nt: TGTGCCAGCAGTCGACCACTACTAGCGGGGCATGCAGATACGCAGTATTTT
d_call: -; v_call: TRBV10-3; j_call: TRBJ1-5; clone_size: -; cdr3_aa: CAISESGGVNSNQPQHF; cdr3_nt: TGTGCCATCAGTGAGTCAGGAGGGGTCAATAGCAATCAGCCCCAGCATTTT
d_call: -; v_call: TRBV5-5; j_call: TRBJ1-3; clone_size: -; cdr3_aa: CASSSTDSSGNTIYF; cdr3_nt: TGTGCCAGCAGCTCCACAGATTCCTCTGGAAACACCATATATTTT
d_call: -; v_call: TRBV27; j_call: TRBJ1-2; clone_size: few; cdr3_aa: CASSYRERRGYTF; cdr3_nt: TGTGCCAGCAGCTACAGGGAACGGCGGGGCTACACCTTC
d_call: TRBD1; v_call: TRBV5-1; j_call: TRBJ1-1; clone_size: -; cdr3_aa: CASRLSSGGQMNTEAFF; cdr3_nt: TGCGCCAGCAGATTAAGTTCTGGGGGACAGATGAACACTGAAGCTTTCTTT
d_call: -; v_call: TRBV6-1; j_call: TRBJ1-2; clone_size: -; cdr3_aa: CASSEEPRVDYGYTF; cdr3_nt: TGTGCCAGCAGTGAAGAGCCACGGGTCGACTATGGCTACACCTTC
d_call: -; v_call: TRBV15; j_call: TRBJ1-1; clone_size: -; cdr3_aa: CATSRGIGRQTNTEAFF; cdr3_nt: TGTGCCACCAGCAGGGGTATTGGACGACAAACGAACACTGAAGCTTTCTTT
d_call: -; v_call: TRBV19; j_call: TRBJ1-5; clone_size: -; cdr3_aa: CASSPKHRTSQHF; cdr3_nt: TGTGCCAGTAGCCCTAAACATCGGACGTCTCAGCATTTT
d_call: -; v_call: TRBV20-1; j_call: TRBJ1-5; clone_size: -; cdr3_aa: CSAKEGQPQHF; cdr3_nt: TGCAGTGCTAAGGAGGGTCAGCCCCAGCATTTT
d_call: TRBD1; v_call: TRBV6-5; j_call: TRBJ1-5; clone_size: -; cdr3_aa: CASRGTANQPQHF; cdr3_nt: TGTGCCAGCAGAGGGACAGCAAATCAGCCCCAGCATTTT
d_call: -; v_call: TRBV7-8; j_call: TRBJ2-7; clone_size: -; cdr3_aa: CASSSDSDSPYEQYF; cdr3_nt: TGTGCCAGCAGCAGCGACTCGGACAGTCCCTACGAGCAGTACTTC
d_call: -; v_call: TRBV6-5; j_call: TRBJ2-1; clone_size: -; cdr3_aa: CASSPLTGQYNEQFF; cdr3_nt: TGTGCCAGCTCCCCTCTAACAGGCCAATACAATGAGCAGTTCTTC
d_call: -; v_call: TRBV28; j_call: TRBJ2-6; clone_size: -; cdr3_aa: CASSLWGRGKSGANVLTF; cdr3_nt: TGTGCCAGCAGTTTATGGGGCAGGGGAAAATCAGGGGCCAACGTCCTGACTTTC
d_call: -; v_call: TRBV7-9; j_call: TRBJ2-1; clone_size: once; cdr3_aa: CASSLERYNEQFF; cdr3_nt: TGTGCCAGCAGCTTGGAGAGATACAATGAGCAGTTCTTC
d_call: -; v_call: TRBV7-7; j_call: TRBJ2-5; clone_size: -; cdr3_aa: CASSSLQGGGTQYF; cdr3_nt: TGTGCCAGCAGCTCCCTGCAGGGAGGCGGGACCCAGTACTTC
d_call: TRBD2; v_call: TRBV3-1/TRBV3-2; j_call: TRBJ2-5; clone_size: -; cdr3_aa: CASSHQTSGKGEETQYF; cdr3_nt: TGTGCCAGCAGCCATCAGACTAGCGGAAAAGGGGAGGAGACCCAGTACTTC
d_call: -; v_call: TRBV7-2; j_call: TRBJ2-7; clone_size: -; cdr3_aa: CASSLGLGASGLYYEQYF; cdr3_nt: TGTGCCAGCAGCCTGGGCCTAGGGGCCAGCGGGTTATACTACGAGCAGTACTTC
d_call: -; v_call: TRBV19; j_call: TRBJ1-5; clone_size: -; cdr3_aa: CASSLLGTHRWNQPQHF; cdr3_nt: TGTGCCAGTAGTCTACTAGGGACCCACCGTTGGAATCAGCCCCAGCATTTT
d_call: TRBD1; v_call: TRBV6-4; j_call: TRBJ2-3; clone_size: -; cdr3_aa: CASGQGSTDTQYF; cdr3_nt: TGTGCCAGCGGACAGGGGAGCACAGATACGCAGTATTTT
d_call: TRBD1; v_call: TRBV10-3; j_call: TRBJ2-3; clone_size: -; cdr3_aa: CAISDRGRLALGLDTQYF; cdr3_nt: TGTGCCATCAGCGACAGGGGGCGATTAGCCCTTGGGCTGGATACGCAGTATTTT
d_call: -; v_call: TRBV18; j_call: TRBJ2-1; clone_size: -; cdr3_aa: CASSPLGEQLSSYNEQFF; cdr3_nt: TGTGCCAGCTCACCCCTTGGGGAACAGCTTAGCTCCTACAATGAGCAGTTCTTC
d_call: -; v_call: TRBV4-1; j_call: TRBJ2-5; clone_size: -; cdr3_aa: CASSQSGRFEETQYF; cdr3_nt: TGCGCCAGCAGCCAATCTGGTAGATTCGAAGAGACCCAGTACTTC
d_call: TRBD1; v_call: TRBV11-3; j_call: TRBJ1-1; clone_size: -; cdr3_aa: CASSLTGVNTEAFF; cdr3_nt: TGTGCCAGCAGCTTAACAGGGGTGAACACTGAAGCTTTCTTT
d_call: TRBD2; v_call: TRBV27; j_call: TRBJ2-1; clone_size: -; cdr3_aa: CASSLAGVPYNEQFF; cdr3_nt: TGTGCCAGCAGTTTGGCGGGAGTGCCCTACAATGAGCAGTTCTTC
d_call: -; v_call: TRBV25-1; j_call: TRBJ1-1; clone_size: -; cdr3_aa: CASSETGSGTEAFF; cdr3_nt: TGTGCCAGCAGTGAAACGGGCAGCGGAACTGAAGCTTTCTTT
d_call: TRBD2; v_call: TRBV24-1; j_call: TRBJ2-1; clone_size: -; cdr3_aa: CATASGGASDEQFF; cdr3_nt: TGTGCCACCGCTAGCGGGGGGGCCTCAGATGAGCAGTTCTTC
d_call: -; v_call: TRBV4-1; j_call: TRBJ1-5; clone_size: -; cdr3_aa: CASSLGEGTNQPQHF; cdr3_nt: TGCGCCAGCAGCCTTGGGGAGGGGACCAATCAGCCCCAGCATTTT
d_call: TRBD1; v_call: TRBV4-2; j_call: TRBJ1-5; clone_size: -; cdr3_aa: CASSQAVEGANQPQHF; cdr3_nt: TGTGCCAGCAGCCAAGCGGTAGAGGGGGCTAATCAGCCCCAGCATTTT
d_call: -; v_call: TRBV6-5; j_call: TRBJ1-3; clone_size: -; cdr3_aa: CASSRHTLGNTIYF; cdr3_nt: TGTGCCAGCAGTAGGCACACACTAGGAAACACCATATATTTT
d_call: -; v_call: TRBV7-8; j_call: TRBJ1-2; clone_size: -; cdr3_aa: CASSLDPGSYGYTF; cdr3_nt: TGTGCCAGCAGCTTAGATCCAGGGAGCTATGGCTACACCTTC
d_call: -; v_call: TRBV7-3; j_call: TRBJ2-5; clone_size: -; cdr3_aa: CASSRDFEETQYF; cdr3_nt: TGTGCCAGCAGTCGGGATTTCGAGGAGACCCAGTACTTC
d_call: TRBD1; v_call: TRBV6-5; j_call: TRBJ2-7; clone_size: -; cdr3_aa: CASSVGTEAYEQYF; cdr3_nt: TGTGCCAGCAGCGTAGGGACAGAAGCCTACGAGCAGTACTTC
d_call: TRBD2; v_call: TRBV5-5; j_call: TRBJ2-3; clone_size: once; cdr3_aa: CASSLVAGGTDTQYF; cdr3_nt: TGTGCCAGCAGCTTGGTAGCGGGGGGCACAGATACGCAGTATTTT
d_call: -; v_call: TRBV11-3; j_call: TRBJ2-5; clone_size: -; cdr3_aa: CASSMRDPRTVQETQYF; cdr3_nt: TGTGCCAGCAGCATGAGGGACCCCAGAACCGTCCAAGAGACCCAGTACTTC
d_call: TRBD1; v_call: TRBV5-1; j_call: TRBJ2-5; clone_size: -; cdr3_aa: CASSGTGQETQYF; cdr3_nt: TGCGCCAGCAGCGGGACAGGCCAAGAGACCCAGTACTTC
d_call: -; v_call: TRBV21-1; j_call: TRBJ2-4; clone_size: -; cdr3_aa: CASSKVGREAKNIQYF; cdr3_nt: TGTGCCAGCAGCAAAGTGGGGAGGGAGGCCAAAAACATTCAGTACTTC
d_call: TRBD1; v_call: TRBV18; j_call: TRBJ1-1; clone_size: -; cdr3_aa: CASSPGQVRGNTEAFF; cdr3_nt: TGTGCCAGCTCGCCGGGACAGGTTAGGGGCAACACTGAAGCTTTCTTT
d_call: -; v_call: TRBV19; j_call: TRBJ2-5; clone_size: -; cdr3_aa: CASSTHKGNQETQYF; cdr3_nt: TGTGCCAGTAGTACCCATAAGGGTAACCAAGAGACCCAGTACTTC
d_call: TRBD2; v_call: TRBV5-1; j_call: TRBJ2-1; clone_size: -; cdr3_aa: CASSFPGLAGGLRLYNEQFF; cdr3_nt: TGCGCCAGCAGCTTTCCCGGACTAGCGGGGGGATTACGACTTTACAATGAGCAGTTCTTC
d_call: -; v_call: TRBV6-5; j_call: TRBJ1-1; clone_size: -; cdr3_aa: CASSPSPGGAPEAFF; cdr3_nt: TGTGCCAGCAGTCCGAGCCCCGGGGGGGCTCCTGAAGCTTTCTTT
d_call: -; v_call: TRBV9; j_call: TRBJ2-2; clone_size: once; cdr3_aa: CASSAIRENTGELFF; cdr3_nt: TGTGCCAGCAGCGCCATTAGGGAGAACACCGGGGAGCTGTTTTTT
d_call: -; v_call: TRBV30; j_call: TRBJ1-4; clone_size: -; cdr3_aa: CAWKDATNEKLFF; cdr3_nt: TGTGCCTGGAAGGACGCGACTAATGAAAAACTGTTTTTT
d_call: TRBD1; v_call: TRBV6-6; j_call: TRBJ1-2; clone_size: few; cdr3_aa: CASSYSKEGADGYTF; cdr3_nt: TGTGCCAGCAGTTACTCGAAGGAGGGGGCGGATGGCTACACCTTC
d_call: -; v_call: TRBV27; j_call: TRBJ1-1; clone_size: -; cdr3_aa: CASSLSGGSNTEAFF; cdr3_nt: TGTGCCAGCAGTTTATCGGGGGGTTCGAACACTGAAGCTTTCTTT
d_call: -; v_call: TRBV7-2; j_call: TRBJ2-7; clone_size: -; cdr3_aa: CASSPGSYEQYF; cdr3_nt: TGTGCCAGCAGTCCGGGATCCTACGAGCAGTACTTC
d_call: TRBD2; v_call: TRBV5-1; j_call: TRBJ2-3; clone_size: few; cdr3_aa: CASSLGGLAGDQDTQYF; cdr3_nt: TGCGCCAGCAGCTTGGGAGGACTAGCGGGGGACCAAGATACGCAGTATTTT
d_call: -; v_call: TRBV6-1; j_call: TRBJ1-5; clone_size: few; cdr3_aa: CASSETLYQPQHF; cdr3_nt: TGTGCCAGCAGTGAAACTTTGTATCAGCCCCAGCATTTT
d_call: TRBD1; v_call: TRBV4-1; j_call: TRBJ2-7; clone_size: -; cdr3_aa: CASASLGTGRGNEQYF; cdr3_nt: TGCGCCAGCGCCTCTTTGGGGACAGGGAGGGGAAACGAGCAGTACTTC
d_call: -; v_call: TRBV16; j_call: TRBJ2-3; clone_size: -; cdr3_aa: CASGRTGTSTDTQYF; cdr3_nt: TGTGCCAGCGGGAGGACAGGTACTAGCACAGATACGCAGTATTTT
d_call: TRBD1; v_call: TRBV5-5; j_call: TRBJ1-4; clone_size: -; cdr3_aa: CASSFNRGREKLFF; cdr3_nt: TGTGCCAGCAGCTTTAACAGGGGGCGGGAAAAACTGTTTTTT